This T cell receptor (beta chain) originates from a study of cytomegalovirus exposure and HLA in healthy donors (dated by TCRdb to the late 2010s). Background for the entire study: An earlier analysis of approximately 640 of the donors reported about 290 Gb of sequence data and roughly 100 million unique TCR beta sequences from 190 million or so T cells. Typing coverage varied by locus: roughly 620-640 donors for A, B, C, DRB1 and DQB1; approximately 500 for DQA1; about 590 for DPA1; more than 450 for DPB1. To predict cytomegalovirus infection status, the study brought together high-throughput TCR immunosequencing, statistical association of individual TCRs with disease status, and machine learning. Because of strong linkage in the cohort, a handful of DR-DQ haplotypes were treated as single units for association and clustering. A separate validation cohort of roughly 130 different subjects was used in addition to the 666-subject first cohort. Across 398 genotyped donors of the cohort, an average of roughly 200,000 unique TCR beta nucleotide sequences per donor were sequenced, and about a sixth of those sequences were non-productive. Rather than using new phenotypic data, the later analysis identified candidate immune exposures from TCR beta sequences and from how often those sequences occurred across donors. Roughly 300 gigabases of sequencing data and roughly 80 million unique TCR sequences made up an early release that covered under 750 HLA-typed donors. Of the 300 to 450 genotyped donors, about 80% fell in the genetic ancestry cluster associated with self-reported Caucasian donors. A later genetic analysis took genome-wide SNP genotypes for about three fifths of the 666 donors and used that subset as a discovery cohort. An earlier analysis of more than 450 of the donors used high-throughput TCR beta sequencing to judge whether each TCR beta V gene segment behaved as functional or pseudogenic. The study profiled the T cell repertoires of about 640 subjects by immunosequencing and related them to cytomegalovirus serostatus. The aim of the study was to test whether cataloging public T cell receptors could identify signatures of past pathogen exposure. HLA typing included class I and class II loci at four-digit resolution. Donor age, sex, ethnicity and CMV serostatus were compiled together with the repertoire data. Every discovery cohort repertoire had been produced on one sequencing platform. A later analysis re-analyzed previously published TCR beta repertoires from 666 donors and added high-resolution HLA genotyping to study TCR occurrence patterns. On the study overall, not on this receptor specifically: A further reported finding was that TCR beta sequences accurately predicted the HLA-A and HLA-B alleles for most subjects in the first cohort. Only TCR beta chains were sequenced in this cohort, and the absence of alpha or paired-chain data limited detectable features. The authors suggested that the approach could potentially be generalized to other disease states and immunological phenotypes. The classifier was reported to diagnose cytomegalovirus status with high specificity and sensitivity in both the original and validation cohorts. Specific HLA alleles were associated with around 18,000 TCR beta sequences at a false discovery rate of 0.05 in a later analysis. While some public TCRs were present in many individuals, most TCR sequences turned up only very rarely across donors. Because HLA typing was missing for some donors at each locus, association tests included only the typed subset. When HLA alleles, especially DR and DQ, strongly co-occurred, TCR associations were difficult to assign to individual alleles. According to a later analysis, parvovirus B19, influenza, CMV and Epstein-Barr virus appeared linked to several top co-occurrence clusters. Compared with equally common non-associated chains, HLA-associated TCR beta chains in a later analysis were more clonally expanded and had lower generation probabilities. In a later genetic analysis, a missense DCLRE1C variant was associated with V-gene and J-gene trimming of TCR beta chains, and the association was replicated in an independent cohort. A group of highly shared sequence variants was considered likely to be a technical artifact of the sequencing pipeline. A total of 150 or so TCR beta chains were listed by the study as associated with cytomegalovirus. In vitro tests confirmed that a few of the cytomegalovirus-associated TCR beta chains recognize cytomegalovirus antigens. In a later genetic analysis, fewer N-insertions in productive TCRs were reported among donors in an Asian-associated ancestry cluster than the roughly 710-donor mean. Broadly in line with IMGT annotations, most TCR beta V segments showed up in productive rearrangements about 90% or about 30% of the time in an earlier analysis of around 600 of the donors. Roughly uniform sequencing depth across donors was assumed in presence/absence analyses, although this assumption may not hold. Some IMGT-functional V segments, including TRBV6-2 and TRBV6-3, could not be told apart with the 87-base-pair reads, so those segments were excluded. Roughly 15 rarely observed V segments, including chromosome 9 orphons, were excluded from the earlier analysis of several hundred of the donors because counts were too low. For the cohort, immune exposure information was limited to CMV serostatus. Most CMV-associated TCR beta chains appeared to be HLA-restricted in a later analysis, and the HLA associations seemed to be driven largely by CMV exposure. In a later analysis, TCR association rates were found to vary across HLA loci, with the most associated TCRs seen for DRB1 alleles and the fewest for HLA-C alleles. Linkage disequilibrium might explain the correlated functional status among segregating V segments, but an unknown experimental factor could not be excluded.

Its CDR3 holds 13 amino acids, cysteine through phenylalanine. The DNA shown is the 39-base CDR3, in frame from base 1. Trimming leaves V shorter by 8 bases and J shorter by 1 base, with the junction holding 3 bases beyond the gene matches. The germline V gene provides CDR1 MDHEN and CDR2 SYDVKM. In total, approximately 610 healthy bone marrow donors made up the cohort. At the time of sampling, all cohort members were nominally healthy, though unrecorded immune exposures were likely present. The donor tested CMV seropositive, placing the donor among the 250 to 300 seropositive members of the cohort. A peripheral blood sample was collected from each donor, and TCR beta sequencing was performed on peripheral blood mononuclear cells. The Qiagen DNeasy Blood Extraction Kit was used to extract genomic DNA from the blood cell samples. Receptor amplification or capture employed the immunoSEQ multiplex PCR assay. A mixture of 60 forward primers for TCR Vbeta segments and 13 reverse primers for TCR Jbeta segments was used in the multiplex PCR. A multiplex PCR assay on genomic DNA amplified the CDR3 region of rearranged TCR beta genes. Amplified TCR beta libraries were sequenced as 87-base-pair reads on the Illumina HiSeq System. The authors' pipeline ran thus. A later analysis tallied around 82 million unique TCR beta chains across the 700 or so repertoires, and 10 million to 11 million of those chains were shared by two or more donors. A nearest-neighbor algorithm error-corrected the raw reads and collapsed the reads into unique sequences, merging closely related sequences to remove PCR and sequencing errors. Alignment of CDR3 sequences to IMGT reference sequences was used to assign V, D and J gene segments. For a sequence to be retained, a match of at least six nucleotides was required to both a V gene segment and a J gene segment. Rearrangements were called productive when the CDR3 lacked stop codons and stayed in frame with V and J; all others were non-productive. Following IMGT convention, CDR3 was defined as the stretch from the second conserved V-encoded cysteine to the conserved J-encoded phenylalanine. The earlier analysis of 587 of the donors excluded sequences that lacked an unambiguous match to a single V gene segment. In an earlier analysis of several hundred of the donors, a V segment was called functional when productive rearrangements were above 56.7%, and segregating when the standard deviation between donors exceeded 5%. To diagnose cytomegalovirus status from the catalog of TCR beta chain sequences, a statistical classification framework was built. In a later analysis, TCR nucleotide sequences were compared against IMGT/GENE-DB human TR gene sequences so that V and J genes could be assigned. In a later analysis, CDR3 sequences and most-parsimonious VDJ recombination scenarios were assigned using the TCRdist pipeline. A later analysis defined each TCR beta chain by its CDR3 amino acid sequence plus V-gene family, and excluded reads lacking a unique V-gene family. As a way to deal with suspected cross-contamination and a sequencing artifact, a later analysis dropped 640 or so nucleotide sequences that were highly shared and had low generation probability. In a later analysis, a clonal expansion index for each public chain was calculated from normalized within-repertoire ranks of inferred template counts. In a later analysis, generation probabilities were computed using a VDJ recombination model fitted to out-of-frame rearrangements, and the results were checked against IGoR. In a later analysis, hypergeometric tests were used to score TCR-TCR, TCR-HLA and TCR-CMV co-occurrence, with a repertoire-size bias correction applied to TCR pairs. A later analysis estimated false discovery rates by permuting HLA or CMV assignments 20 times. In a later analysis, co-occurring TCRs were grouped with DBSCAN, and TCRdist sequence similarity was added when clustering was performed within HLA-allele-positive subsets. Repertoires with fewer than 30,000 or more than 120,000 public chains, plus five repertoires with anomalous nucleotide sharing, were excluded from co-occurrence clustering. TCRdb retrieved this table from immuneACCESS and kept in-frame rearrangements only. Not all clones are present; in checked studies, unresolved V genes account for under half, and no reason is known for the remainder. V, J and clone size are those of that table, while D and trimming were read from the DNA. This sample is represented by 100,000 to 150,000 clones; 76% of them were singletons. About 2% of the sample rests with the top ten.

About this clone: The antigen this receptor binds is unknown. No clone much larger than this one lies a single base away; base qualities are absent.

The sequenced sample was PBMCs. This receptor was taken from a female donor in good health and CMV-seropositive. The sequence links TRBV28 to TRBJ2-7, with TRBD1 matching 9 junction bases. The encoded CDR3 is CASWGTGSYEQYF. In nucleotides, the sequence is TGTGCCAGCTGGGGGACAGGGTCCTACGAGCAGTACTTC.